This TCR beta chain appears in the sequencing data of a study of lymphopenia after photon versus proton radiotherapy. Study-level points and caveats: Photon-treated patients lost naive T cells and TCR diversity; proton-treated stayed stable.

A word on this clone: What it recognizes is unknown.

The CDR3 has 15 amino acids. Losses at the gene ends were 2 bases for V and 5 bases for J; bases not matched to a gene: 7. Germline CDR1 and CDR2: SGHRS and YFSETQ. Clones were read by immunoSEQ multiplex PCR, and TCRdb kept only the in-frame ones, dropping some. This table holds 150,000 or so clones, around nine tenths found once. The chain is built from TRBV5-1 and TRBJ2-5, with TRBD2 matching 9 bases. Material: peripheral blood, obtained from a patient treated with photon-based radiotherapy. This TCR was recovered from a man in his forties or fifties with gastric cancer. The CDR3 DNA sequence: TGCGCCAGCAGCTTTAGCGGGAGTCCTAGGGAGACCCAGTACTTC. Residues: CASSFSGSPRETQYF.